These T cell receptor beta chains were read from a single sample in a study of blood T cell repertoires in COVID-19. Only in-frame clones appear in the TCRdb table, and some are missing; sequencing was by immunoSEQ multiplex PCR. The table lists approximately 110,000 clones, roughly 82% of them singletons. Sequencing was done on a sample of peripheral blood. The receptors shown here come from a woman in her thirties or forties with acute or convalescent COVID-19. CDR3s include the opening cysteine and the closing phenylalanine or tryptophan. The order of the fields is J gene, D gene, clone size, V gene, CDR3 protein, CDR3 DNA. A D gene is named only where the DNA matches it firmly. Size is omitted from some rows. Given values are once, few, many or a class for expanded clones.

J: TRBJ2-7; D: NA; size: NA; V: TRBV12-3/TRBV12-4; CDR3: CASSFDNRYEQYF; DNA: TGTGCCAGCAGTTTCGACAACCGCTACGAGCAGTACTTC
J: TRBJ2-3; D: TRBD2; size: NA; V: TRBV7-9; CDR3: CASSDLAGITDTQYF; DNA: TGTGCCAGCAGCGACCTAGCGGGGATAACAGATACGCAGTATTTT
J: TRBJ2-2; D: NA; size: NA; V: TRBV7-2; CDR3: CASLTGPYTGELFF; DNA: TGTGCCAGCCTTACAGGGCCCTACACCGGGGAGCTGTTTTTT
J: TRBJ1-2; D: NA; size: NA; V: TRBV4-3; CDR3: CASSQDPTRGYGYTF; DNA: TGCGCCAGCAGCCAAGACCCCACGAGAGGGTATGGCTACACCTTC
J: TRBJ1-2; D: NA; size: NA; V: TRBV5-4; CDR3: CASRQDASRNYGYTF; DNA: TGTGCCAGCAGACAGGACGCTTCCAGAAACTATGGCTACACCTTC
J: TRBJ2-3; D: NA; size: NA; V: TRBV19; CDR3: CASRGGRSERDTQYF; DNA: TGTGCCAGTAGAGGAGGTCGCAGTGAAAGAGATACGCAGTATTTT
J: TRBJ1-6; D: TRBD1; size: NA; V: TRBV3-1/TRBV3-2; CDR3: CASSHGTGGSPLHF; DNA: TGTGCCAGCAGCCACGGGACAGGGGGTTCACCCCTCCACTTT
J: TRBJ2-7; D: TRBD2; size: NA; V: TRBV14; CDR3: CASSQISGGIYEQYF; DNA: TGTGCCAGCAGCCAAATTAGCGGGGGAATCTACGAGCAGTACTTC
J: TRBJ2-7; D: NA; size: NA; V: TRBV2; CDR3: CASSRAYEQYF; DNA: TGTGCCAGCAGTCGGGCCTACGAGCAGTACTTC
J: TRBJ2-1; D: TRBD1; size: NA; V: TRBV5-1; CDR3: CASSPGTVYNEQFF; DNA: TGCGCCAGCAGCCCGGGGACAGTCTACAATGAGCAGTTCTTC
J: TRBJ2-7; D: NA; size: once; V: TRBV4-1; CDR3: CASSQDPRGTYEQYF; DNA: TGCGCCAGCAGCCAAGATCCGAGGGGGACCTACGAGCAGTACTTC
J: TRBJ1-5; D: NA; size: NA; V: TRBV12-3/TRBV12-4; CDR3: CASREGFNQPQHF; DNA: TGTGCCAGCAGGGAGGGTTTCAATCAGCCCCAGCATTTT
J: TRBJ1-2; D: NA; size: NA; V: TRBV27; CDR3: CASSFGAGHGYTF; DNA: TGTGCCAGCAGTTTCGGGGCGGGACATGGCTACACCTTC
J: TRBJ2-7; D: TRBD2; size: few; V: TRBV7-2; CDR3: CASSSSGGEAYEQYF; DNA: TGTGCCAGCAGCTCTAGCGGGGGAGAGGCCTACGAGCAGTACTTC
J: TRBJ1-1; D: NA; size: NA; V: TRBV7-3; CDR3: CASRKSGVARAEAFF; DNA: TGTGCCAGCAGGAAGTCGGGGGTCGCGAGGGCTGAAGCTTTCTTT
J: TRBJ1-1; D: NA; size: NA; V: TRBV9; CDR3: CASSTNNGGNTEAFF; DNA: TGTGCCAGCAGCACAAATAATGGAGGGAACACTGAAGCTTTCTTT
J: TRBJ2-6; D: TRBD2; size: NA; V: TRBV6-6; CDR3: CASTPGGGANVLTF; DNA: TGTGCCAGCACCCCGGGAGGAGGGGCCAACGTCCTGACTTTC
J: TRBJ2-7; D: TRBD1; size: NA; V: TRBV12-5; CDR3: CASGLGQGYEQYF; DNA: TGTGCTAGTGGTTTGGGACAGGGTTACGAGCAGTACTTC
J: TRBJ1-2; D: NA; size: NA; V: TRBV5-6; CDR3: CASSLGTDGYTF; DNA: TGTGCCAGCAGCTTGGGGACAGATGGCTACACCTTC
J: TRBJ2-3; D: TRBD2; size: NA; V: TRBV15; CDR3: CATRGLAIDADTQYF; DNA: TGTGCCACCAGGGGACTAGCTATCGACGCAGATACGCAGTATTTT
J: TRBJ1-6; D: NA; size: NA; V: TRBV7-2; CDR3: CASSLTPTPLHF; DNA: TGTGCCAGCAGCTTAACCCCTACGCCCCTCCACTTT
J: TRBJ1-2; D: TRBD1; size: NA; V: TRBV6-5; CDR3: CASYGTGGSYGYTF; DNA: TGTGCCAGCTACGGTACAGGGGGAAGCTATGGCTACACCTTC
J: TRBJ2-3; D: NA; size: NA; V: TRBV13; CDR3: CASSLGEGDTQYF; DNA: TGTGCCAGCAGCTTAGGCGAGGGAGATACGCAGTATTTT
J: TRBJ1-2; D: TRBD1; size: once; V: TRBV6-5; CDR3: CASTTTGSSYGYTF; DNA: TGTGCCAGCACTACGACAGGGTCGAGCTATGGCTACACCTTC
J: TRBJ1-5; D: NA; size: NA; V: TRBV5-6; CDR3: CASSPRLSDQPQHF; DNA: TGTGCCAGCAGCCCCCGGTTATCGGATCAGCCCCAGCATTTT
J: TRBJ1-3; D: NA; size: NA; V: TRBV9; CDR3: CASSVDRPGHGVGNTIYF; DNA: TGTGCCAGCAGCGTCGACCGACCCGGACATGGAGTAGGAAACACCATATATTTT
J: TRBJ1-5; D: TRBD1; size: NA; V: TRBV10-3; CDR3: CAISETGGNQPQHF; DNA: TGTGCCATCAGTGAGACAGGGGGCAATCAGCCCCAGCATTTT
J: TRBJ1-5; D: NA; size: once; V: TRBV19; CDR3: CASTLRGGNQPQHF; DNA: TGTGCCAGTACCCTTAGGGGAGGAAATCAGCCCCAGCATTTT
J: TRBJ1-5; D: TRBD1; size: NA; V: TRBV30; CDR3: CAWTTGTGGGQPQHF; DNA: TGTGCCTGGACTACCGGGACAGGCGGGGGTCAGCCCCAGCATTTT
J: TRBJ1-5; D: NA; size: few; V: TRBV19; CDR3: CASSRLHGGNQPQHF; DNA: TGTGCCAGTAGTCGGCTCCACGGGGGCAATCAGCCCCAGCATTTT
J: TRBJ1-5; D: NA; size: NA; V: TRBV2; CDR3: CASSRSRGNQPQHF; DNA: TGTGCCAGCAGTCGATCGAGGGGCAATCAGCCCCAGCATTTT
J: TRBJ1-2; D: NA; size: NA; V: TRBV30; CDR3: CAWSLRGNYGYTF; DNA: TGTGCCTGGAGTTTAAGGGGGAACTATGGCTACACCTTC
J: TRBJ2-1; D: NA; size: NA; V: TRBV7-8; CDR3: CASSFRPRGSTYNEQFF; DNA: TGTGCCAGCAGCTTCAGACCCAGGGGAAGCACCTACAATGAGCAGTTCTTC
J: TRBJ2-2; D: NA; size: NA; V: TRBV19; CDR3: CASSMYVATNTGELFF; DNA: TGTGCCAGTAGTATGTACGTAGCAACGAACACCGGGGAGCTGTTTTTT
J: TRBJ1-6; D: NA; size: NA; V: TRBV5-6; CDR3: CASSLGGAYNSPLHF; DNA: TGTGCCAGCAGCTTGGGGGGCGCGTATAATTCACCCCTCCACTTT
J: TRBJ1-2; D: NA; size: NA; V: TRBV6-1; CDR3: CASSEAGGYTF; DNA: TGTGCCAGCAGTGAAGCCGGGGGCTACACCTTC
J: TRBJ2-7; D: NA; size: NA; V: TRBV18; CDR3: CASSSRVPQAYEQYF; DNA: TGTGCCAGCTCTAGTCGGGTTCCCCAAGCCTACGAGCAGTACTTC
J: TRBJ2-7; D: NA; size: once; V: TRBV19; CDR3: CASSIARRGVAEQYF; DNA: TGTGCCAGTAGTATTGCCAGACGCGGGGTGGCCGAGCAGTACTTC
J: TRBJ2-7; D: NA; size: NA; V: TRBV5-4; CDR3: CASSLVGSTYEQYF; DNA: TGTGCCAGCAGCTTGGTCGGGAGCACCTACGAGCAGTACTTC
J: TRBJ2-5; D: TRBD2; size: once; V: TRBV19; CDR3: CASSTSGLAVQETQYF; DNA: TGTGCCAGTAGTACCTCCGGACTAGCGGTCCAAGAGACCCAGTACTTC
J: TRBJ2-2; D: TRBD1; size: NA; V: TRBV6-5; CDR3: CASFTGGDTGELFF; DNA: TGTGCCAGCTTTACAGGGGGAGACACCGGGGAGCTGTTTTTT
J: TRBJ1-6; D: TRBD1; size: few; V: TRBV28; CDR3: CASTWGDRGSPLHF; DNA: TGTGCCAGCACCTGGGGGGACAGGGGATCACCCCTCCACTTT
J: TRBJ1-2; D: NA; size: NA; V: TRBV5-4; CDR3: CASSQQGAYGYTF; DNA: TGTGCCAGCAGCCAACAGGGAGCCTATGGCTACACCTTC
J: TRBJ2-1; D: TRBD1; size: NA; V: TRBV5-1; CDR3: CASSLRWDRPYNEQFF; DNA: TGCGCCAGCAGCTTGCGGTGGGACAGGCCCTACAATGAGCAGTTCTTC
J: TRBJ1-2; D: TRBD1; size: NA; V: TRBV6-8; CDR3: CASSYTYLPGTGVDGYTF; DNA: TGTGCCAGCAGTTACACTTACTTACCCGGGACAGGGGTAGATGGCTACACCTTC
J: TRBJ1-1; D: NA; size: NA; V: TRBV7-2; CDR3: CASTTGITEAFF; DNA: TGTGCCAGCACCACAGGGATAACTGAAGCTTTCTTT
J: TRBJ1-5; D: NA; size: NA; V: TRBV19; CDR3: CASQSWHRGGYQPQHF; DNA: TGTGCCAGTCAGTCATGGCATAGGGGAGGGTATCAGCCCCAGCATTTT
J: TRBJ2-3; D: TRBD2; size: NA; V: TRBV9; CDR3: CASSVLAASTDTQYF; DNA: TGTGCCAGCAGCGTACTAGCGGCGAGCACAGATACGCAGTATTTT
J: TRBJ1-2; D: NA; size: NA; V: TRBV6-1; CDR3: CASSEGEVRSYGYTF; DNA: TGTGCCAGCAGTGAAGGAGAGGTTCGGTCCTATGGCTACACCTTC
J: TRBJ2-7; D: NA; size: NA; V: TRBV5-1; CDR3: CASSPATGTYEQYF; DNA: TGCGCCAGCAGCCCGGCGACAGGCACCTACGAGCAGTACTTC
J: TRBJ2-7; D: TRBD2; size: NA; V: TRBV7-3; CDR3: CASSLGRAASYEQYF; DNA: TGTGCCAGCAGCCTAGGGAGGGCGGCGTCCTACGAGCAGTACTTC
J: TRBJ1-4; D: TRBD1; size: few; V: TRBV5-1; CDR3: CASTRQGFPTNEKLFF; DNA: TGCGCCAGCACGCGACAGGGTTTCCCAACTAATGAAAAACTGTTTTTT
J: TRBJ1-2; D: NA; size: NA; V: TRBV14; CDR3: CASSQAISGGYTF; DNA: TGTGCCAGCAGCCAGGCCATCTCGGGTGGCTACACCTTC
J: TRBJ2-7; D: TRBD1; size: NA; V: TRBV5-5; CDR3: CASSVETGLTAEQYF; DNA: TGTGCCAGCAGCGTGGAGACAGGGCTTACCGCCGAGCAGTACTTC
J: TRBJ2-7; D: NA; size: NA; V: TRBV6-5; CDR3: CASSYAAGAPYEQYF; DNA: TGTGCCAGCAGTTACGCGGCGGGGGCCCCCTACGAGCAGTACTTC
J: TRBJ2-5; D: NA; size: NA; V: TRBV15; CDR3: CATSRDSGKETQYF; DNA: TGTGCCACCAGCAGAGATTCCGGGAAAGAGACCCAGTACTTC
J: TRBJ2-7; D: TRBD1; size: once; V: TRBV19; CDR3: CASSADRGQNEQYF; DNA: TGTGCCAGTAGTGCCGACAGGGGGCAAAACGAGCAGTACTTC
J: TRBJ1-5; D: TRBD1; size: NA; V: TRBV7-9; CDR3: CASSVGTGVQPQHF; DNA: TGTGCCAGCAGCGTAGGGACAGGGGTTCAGCCCCAGCATTTT
J: TRBJ2-3; D: NA; size: NA; V: TRBV18; CDR3: CASSPATDTQYF; DNA: TGTGCCAGCTCACCAGCGACAGATACGCAGTATTTT